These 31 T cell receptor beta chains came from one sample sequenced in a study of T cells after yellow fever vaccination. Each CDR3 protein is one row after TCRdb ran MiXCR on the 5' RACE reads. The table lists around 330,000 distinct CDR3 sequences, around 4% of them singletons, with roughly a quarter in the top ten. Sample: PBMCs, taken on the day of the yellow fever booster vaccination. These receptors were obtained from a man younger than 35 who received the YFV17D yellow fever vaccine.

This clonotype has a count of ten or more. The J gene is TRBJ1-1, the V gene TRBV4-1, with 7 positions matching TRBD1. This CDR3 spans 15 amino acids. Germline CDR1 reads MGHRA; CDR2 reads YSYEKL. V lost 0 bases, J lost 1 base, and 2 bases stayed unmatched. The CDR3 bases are TGCGCCAGCAGCCAAGACGAGGGGGCGAACACTGAAGCTTTCTTT. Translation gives CASSQDEGANTEAFF.

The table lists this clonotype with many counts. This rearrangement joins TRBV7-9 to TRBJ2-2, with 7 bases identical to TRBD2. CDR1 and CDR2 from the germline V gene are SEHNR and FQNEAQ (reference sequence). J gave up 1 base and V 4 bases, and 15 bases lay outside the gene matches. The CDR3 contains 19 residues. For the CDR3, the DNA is TGTGCCAGCAGCTCCACGCCGCGGGCTAGCGGATTGAACACCGGGGAGCTGTTTTTT. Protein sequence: CASSSTPRASGLNTGELFF. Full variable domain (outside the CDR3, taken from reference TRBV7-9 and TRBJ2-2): DTGVSQNPRHKITKRGQNVTFRCDPISEHNRLYWYRQTLGQGPEFLTYFQNEAQLEKSRLLSDRFSAERPKGSFSTLEIQRTEQGDSAMYLCASSSTPRASGLNTGELFFGEGSRLTVL.

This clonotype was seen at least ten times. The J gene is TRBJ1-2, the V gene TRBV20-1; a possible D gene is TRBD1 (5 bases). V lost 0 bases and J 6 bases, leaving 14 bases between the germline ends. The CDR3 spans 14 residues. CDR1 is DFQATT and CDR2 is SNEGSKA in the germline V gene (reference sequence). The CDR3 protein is CSARDLGGLDGYTF. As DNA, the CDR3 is TGCAGTGCTAGAGATCTCGGGGGTTTGGATGGCTACACCTTC.

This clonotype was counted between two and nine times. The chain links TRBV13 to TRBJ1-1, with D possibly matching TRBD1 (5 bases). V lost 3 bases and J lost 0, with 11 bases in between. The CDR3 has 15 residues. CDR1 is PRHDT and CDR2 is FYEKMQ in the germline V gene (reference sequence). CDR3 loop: CASSLGRGLNTEAFF. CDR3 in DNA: TGTGCCAGCAGCTTGGGCCGGGGGTTGAACACTGAAGCTTTCTTT.

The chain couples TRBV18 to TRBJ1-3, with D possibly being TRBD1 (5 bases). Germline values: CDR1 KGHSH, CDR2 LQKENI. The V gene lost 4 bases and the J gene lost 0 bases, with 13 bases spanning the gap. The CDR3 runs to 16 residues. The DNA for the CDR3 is TGTGCCAGCTCACGGCTCGACAGCCTCTCTGGAAACACCATATATTTT. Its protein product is CASSRLDSLSGNTIYF.

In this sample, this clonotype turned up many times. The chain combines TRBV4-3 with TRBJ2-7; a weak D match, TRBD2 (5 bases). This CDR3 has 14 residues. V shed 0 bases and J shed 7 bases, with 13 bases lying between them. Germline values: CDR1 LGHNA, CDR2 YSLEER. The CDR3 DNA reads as TGCGCCAGCAGCCAAGAAAGGACCTCGGGGGAGCAGTACTTC. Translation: CASSQERTSGEQYF.

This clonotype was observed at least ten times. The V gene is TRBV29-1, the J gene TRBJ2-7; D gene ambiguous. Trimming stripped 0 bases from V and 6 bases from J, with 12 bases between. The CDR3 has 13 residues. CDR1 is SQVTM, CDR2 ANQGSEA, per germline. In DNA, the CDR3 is TGCAGCGTTGAAGATCCCTGGATAGGCGAGCAGTACTTC. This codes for CSVEDPWIGEQYF.

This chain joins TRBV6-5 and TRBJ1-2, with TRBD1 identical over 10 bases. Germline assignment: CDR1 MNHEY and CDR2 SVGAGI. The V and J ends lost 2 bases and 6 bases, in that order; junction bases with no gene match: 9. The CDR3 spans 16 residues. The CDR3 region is CASSYDGTGARNGYTF. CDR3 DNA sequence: TGTGCCAGCAGTTACGATGGGACAGGGGCAAGAAATGGCTACACCTTC.

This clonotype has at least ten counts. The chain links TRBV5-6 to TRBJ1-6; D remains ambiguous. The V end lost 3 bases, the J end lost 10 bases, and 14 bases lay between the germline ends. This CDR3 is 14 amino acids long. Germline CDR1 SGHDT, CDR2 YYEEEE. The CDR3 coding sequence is TGTGCCAGCAGCTACTTTAACAGAAGATCACCCCTCCACTTT. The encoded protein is CASSYFNRRSPLHF.

Here the CDR3 reads CASSAGSKGNNEQFF. CDR3 nucleotide sequence: TGCGCCAGCAGTGCTGGTTCCAAGGGAAACAATGAGCAGTTCTTC. The chain combines TRBV10-1 with TRBJ2-1; D gene unclear. The CDR3 is made up of 15 amino acids. Trimming cost V 4 bases and J 5 bases, with 15 bases left between them. Per the germline V gene, CDR1 is WNHNN and CDR2 is SYGVQD (reference sequence).

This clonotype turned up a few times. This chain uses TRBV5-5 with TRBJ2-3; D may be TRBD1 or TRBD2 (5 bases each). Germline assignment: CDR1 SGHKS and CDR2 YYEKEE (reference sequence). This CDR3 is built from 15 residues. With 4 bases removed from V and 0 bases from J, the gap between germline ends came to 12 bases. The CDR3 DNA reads TGTGCCAGCAGCCGATCTGGGGACAGCACAGATACGCAGTATTTT. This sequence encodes CASSRSGDSTDTQYF. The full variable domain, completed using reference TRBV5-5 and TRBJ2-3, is DAGVTQSPTHLIKTRGQQVTLRCSPISGHKSVSWYQQVLGQGPQFIFQYYEKEERGRGNFPDRFSARQFPNYSSELNVNALLLGDSALYLCASSRSGDSTDTQYFGPGTRLTVL.

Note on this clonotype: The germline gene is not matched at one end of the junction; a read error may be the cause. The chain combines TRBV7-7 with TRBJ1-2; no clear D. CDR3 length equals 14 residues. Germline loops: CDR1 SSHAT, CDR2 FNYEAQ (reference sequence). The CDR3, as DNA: TGTGCTAGCAGCTTCTCCGGCATCGGCTATGGCTACACCTTC. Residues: CASSFSGIGYGYTF. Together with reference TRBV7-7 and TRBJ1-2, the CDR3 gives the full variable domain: GAGVSQSPRYKVTKRGQDVTLRCDPISSHATLYWYQQALGQGPEFLTYFNYEAQPDKSGLPSDRFSAERPEGSISTLTIQRTEQRDSAMYRCASSFSGIGYGYTFGSGTRLTVV.

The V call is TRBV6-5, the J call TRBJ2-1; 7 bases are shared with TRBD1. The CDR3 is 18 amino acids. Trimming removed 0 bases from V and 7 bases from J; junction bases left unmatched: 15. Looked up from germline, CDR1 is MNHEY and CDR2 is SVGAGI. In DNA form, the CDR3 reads TGTGCCAGCAGTTACTCCCGACAGGGTTTGGAGCCTACAAATGAGCAGTTCTTC. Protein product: CASSYSRQGLEPTNEQFF.

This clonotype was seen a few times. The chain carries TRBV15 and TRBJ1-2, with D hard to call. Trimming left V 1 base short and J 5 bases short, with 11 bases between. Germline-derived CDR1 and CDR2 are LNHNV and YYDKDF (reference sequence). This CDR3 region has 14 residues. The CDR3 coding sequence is TGTGCCACCAGCAGAGTTAGTTCGCAGTATGGCTACACCTTC. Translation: CATSRVSSQYGYTF.

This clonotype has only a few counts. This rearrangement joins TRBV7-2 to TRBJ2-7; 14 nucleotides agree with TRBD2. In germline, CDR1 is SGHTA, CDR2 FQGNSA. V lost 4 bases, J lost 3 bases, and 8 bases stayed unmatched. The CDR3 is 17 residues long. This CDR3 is CASSSSGTSGGLYEQYF. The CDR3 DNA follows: TGTGCCAGCAGCTCTTCCGGGACTAGCGGGGGACTCTACGAGCAGTACTTC.

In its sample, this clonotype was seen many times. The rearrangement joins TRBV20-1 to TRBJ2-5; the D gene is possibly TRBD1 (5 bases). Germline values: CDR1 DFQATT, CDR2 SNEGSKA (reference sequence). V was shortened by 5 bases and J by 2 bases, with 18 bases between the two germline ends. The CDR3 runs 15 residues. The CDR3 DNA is TGCAGTGCTCACACCCCGACAGCTCCGCAAGAGACCCAGTACTTC. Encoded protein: CSAHTPTAPQETQYF.

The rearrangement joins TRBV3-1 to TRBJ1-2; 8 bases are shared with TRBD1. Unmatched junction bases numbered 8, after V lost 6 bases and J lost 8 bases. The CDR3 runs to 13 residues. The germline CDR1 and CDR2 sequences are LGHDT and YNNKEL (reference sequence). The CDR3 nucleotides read TGTGCCAGCAGACTTGGACAGGGAGGAGGCTACACCTTC. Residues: CASRLGQGGGYTF.

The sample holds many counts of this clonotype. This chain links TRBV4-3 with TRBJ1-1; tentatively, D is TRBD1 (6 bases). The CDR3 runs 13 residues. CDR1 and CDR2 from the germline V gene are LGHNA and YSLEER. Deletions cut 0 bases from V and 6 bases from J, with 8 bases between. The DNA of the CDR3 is TGCGCCAGCAGCCAAGAGTCAGGGGCTGAAGCTTTCTTT. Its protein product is CASSQESGAEAFF.

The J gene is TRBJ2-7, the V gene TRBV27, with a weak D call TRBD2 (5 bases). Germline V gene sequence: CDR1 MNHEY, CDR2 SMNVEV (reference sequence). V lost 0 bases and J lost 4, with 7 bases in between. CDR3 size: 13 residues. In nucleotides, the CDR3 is TGTGCCAGCAGTTTATCGAGAGGGTACGAGCAGTACGTC. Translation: CASSLSRGYEQYV.

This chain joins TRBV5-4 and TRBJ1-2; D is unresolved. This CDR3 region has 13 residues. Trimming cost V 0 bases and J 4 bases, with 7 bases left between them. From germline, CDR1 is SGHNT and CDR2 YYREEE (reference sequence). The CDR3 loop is CASSLDMVYGYTF. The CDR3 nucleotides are TGTGCCAGCAGCTTGGACATGGTCTATGGCTACACCTTC. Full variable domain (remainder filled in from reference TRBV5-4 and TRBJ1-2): ETGVTQSPTHLIKTRGQQVTLRCSSQSGHNTVSWYQQALGQGPQFIFQYYREEENGRGNFPPRFSGLQFPNYSSELNVNALELDDSALYLCASSLDMVYGYTFGSGTRLTVV.

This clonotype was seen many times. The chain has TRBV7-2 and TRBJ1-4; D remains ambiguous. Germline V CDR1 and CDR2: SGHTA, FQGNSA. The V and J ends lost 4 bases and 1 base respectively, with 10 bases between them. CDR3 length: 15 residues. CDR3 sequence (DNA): TGTGCCAGCAGCTCGCCGGGGAGAACTAATGAAAAACTGTTTTTT. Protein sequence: CASSSPGRTNEKLFF. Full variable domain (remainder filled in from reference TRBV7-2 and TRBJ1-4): GAGVSQSPSNKVTEKGKDVELRCDPISGHTALYWYRQSLGQGLEFLIYFQGNSAPDKSGLPSDRFSAERTGGSVSTLTIQRTQQEDSAVYLCASSSPGRTNEKLFFGSGTQLSVL.

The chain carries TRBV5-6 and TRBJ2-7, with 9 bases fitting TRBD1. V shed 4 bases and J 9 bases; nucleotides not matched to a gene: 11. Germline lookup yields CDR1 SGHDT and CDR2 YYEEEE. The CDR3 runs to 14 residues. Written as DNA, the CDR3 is TGTGCCAGCAGCGCGGGACAGGGTCTGTTGTTGCAGTACTTC. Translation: CASSAGQGLLLQYF.

The chain's CDR3 is CASSPRLAESTDTQYF. Written as DNA, the CDR3 is TGCGCCAGCAGCCCAAGGCTAGCAGAAAGCACAGATACGCAGTATTTT. The chain recombines TRBV5-1 with TRBJ2-3, with D possibly matching TRBD2 (5 bases). CDR1 and CDR2 (germline): SGHRS, YFSETQ. The CDR3 loop spans 16 amino acids. V was pared by 4 bases and J by 0 bases, with 15 bases between. Using reference TRBV5-1 and TRBJ2-3 for the parts outside the CDR3, the full variable domain is KAGVTQTPRYLIKTRGQQVTLSCSPISGHRSVSWYQQTPGQGLQFLFEYFSETQRNKGNFPGRFSGRQFSNSRSEMNVSTLELGDSALYLCASSPRLAESTDTQYFGPGTRLTVL.

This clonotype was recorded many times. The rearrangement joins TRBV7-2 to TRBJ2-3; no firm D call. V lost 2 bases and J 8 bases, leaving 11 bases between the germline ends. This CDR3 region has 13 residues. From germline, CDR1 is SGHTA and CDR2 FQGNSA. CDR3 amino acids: CASSLLKKGTQYF. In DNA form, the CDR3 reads TGTGCCAGCAGCTTACTAAAGAAGGGTACGCAGTATTTT.

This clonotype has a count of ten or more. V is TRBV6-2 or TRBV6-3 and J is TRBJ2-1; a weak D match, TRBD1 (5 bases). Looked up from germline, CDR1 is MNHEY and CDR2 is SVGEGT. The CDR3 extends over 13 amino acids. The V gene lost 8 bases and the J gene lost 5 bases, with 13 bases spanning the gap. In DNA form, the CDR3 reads TGTGCCAGCTGCGGACATGGCAACAATGAGCAGTTCTTC. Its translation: CASCGHGNNEQFF.

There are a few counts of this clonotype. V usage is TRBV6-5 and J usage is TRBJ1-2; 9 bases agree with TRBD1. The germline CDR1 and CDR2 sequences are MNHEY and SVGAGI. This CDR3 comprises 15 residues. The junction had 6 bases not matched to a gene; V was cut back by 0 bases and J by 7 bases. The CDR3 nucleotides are TGTGCCAGCAGTTACTCTGACAGGGGGTATCGTGGCTACACCTTC. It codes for CASSYSDRGYRGYTF.

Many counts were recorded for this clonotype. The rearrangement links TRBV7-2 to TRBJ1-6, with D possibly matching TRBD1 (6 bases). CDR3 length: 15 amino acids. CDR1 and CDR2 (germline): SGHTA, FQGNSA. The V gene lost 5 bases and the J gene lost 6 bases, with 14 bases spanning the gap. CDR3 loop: CASSKQTGVNSPLHF. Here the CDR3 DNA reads TGTGCCAGCAGCAAACAGACAGGAGTTAATTCACCCCTCCACTTT.

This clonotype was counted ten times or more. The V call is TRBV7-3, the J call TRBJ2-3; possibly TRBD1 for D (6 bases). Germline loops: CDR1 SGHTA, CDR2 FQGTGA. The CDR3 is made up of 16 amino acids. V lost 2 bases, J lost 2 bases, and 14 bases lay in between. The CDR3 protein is CASSLGLGGPTDTQYF. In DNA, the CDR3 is TGTGCCAGCAGCTTAGGGCTAGGGGGACCCACAGATACGCAGTATTTT. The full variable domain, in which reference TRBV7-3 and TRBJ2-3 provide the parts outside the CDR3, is GAGVSQTPSNKVTEKGKYVELRCDPISGHTALYWYRQSLGQGPEFLIYFQGTGAADDSGLPNDRFFAVRPEGSVSTLKIQRTERGDSAVYLCASSLGLGGPTDTQYFGPGTRLTVL.

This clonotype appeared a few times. The CDR3 coding sequence is TGTGCCAGCACCTTCACGGAAACCAGGGTACCCGGGGCCAACGTCCTGACTTTC. Amino acids: CASTFTETRVPGANVLTF. The chain is built from TRBV7-8 and TRBJ2-6, with a possible D match to TRBD1 (5 bases). CDR1 is SGHVS, CDR2 FQNEAQ, per germline. The CDR3 runs 18 residues. Between the trimmed V and J ends, which lost 7 bases and 4 bases, there was a span of 23 bases.

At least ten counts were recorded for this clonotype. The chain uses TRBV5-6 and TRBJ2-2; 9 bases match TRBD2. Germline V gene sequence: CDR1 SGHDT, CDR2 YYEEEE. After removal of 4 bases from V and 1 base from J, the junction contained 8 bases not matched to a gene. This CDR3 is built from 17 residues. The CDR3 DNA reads TGTGCCAGCAGCCTTAAGCGGGGGGCTTGGAACACCGGGGAGCTGTTTTTT. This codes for CASSLKRGAWNTGELFF.

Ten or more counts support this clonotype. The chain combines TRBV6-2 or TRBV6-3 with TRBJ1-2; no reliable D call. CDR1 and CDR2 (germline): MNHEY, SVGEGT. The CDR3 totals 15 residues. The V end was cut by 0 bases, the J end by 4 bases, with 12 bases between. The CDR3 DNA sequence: TGTGCCAGCAGTTACTCGAGGGATACGGCCTATGGCTACACCTTC. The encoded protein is CASSYSRDTAYGYTF.